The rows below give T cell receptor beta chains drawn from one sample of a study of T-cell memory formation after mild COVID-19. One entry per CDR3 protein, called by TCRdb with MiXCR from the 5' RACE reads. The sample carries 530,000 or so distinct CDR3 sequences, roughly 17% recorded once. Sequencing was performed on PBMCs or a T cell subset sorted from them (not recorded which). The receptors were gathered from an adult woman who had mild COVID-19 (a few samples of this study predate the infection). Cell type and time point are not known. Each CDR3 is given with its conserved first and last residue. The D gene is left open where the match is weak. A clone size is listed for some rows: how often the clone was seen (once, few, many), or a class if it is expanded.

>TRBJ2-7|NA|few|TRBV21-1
CASSKRGQRHSYEQYF
TGTGCCAGCAGCAAAAGGGGACAGAGGCACTCCTACGAGCAGTACTTC
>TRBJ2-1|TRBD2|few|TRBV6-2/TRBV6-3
CASSFSPLGTSGYNEQFF
TGTGCCAGCAGCTTCTCCCCCCTCGGGACTAGCGGTTACAATGAGCAGTTCTTC
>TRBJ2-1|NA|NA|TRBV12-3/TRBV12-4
CASAIHSAGAEQFF
TGTGCCAGCGCCATTCATTCGGCGGGGGCTGAGCAGTTCTTC
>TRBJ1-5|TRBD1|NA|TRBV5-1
CASSLDGQGPHQPQHF
TGCGCCAGCAGCTTGGACGGACAGGGGCCACATCAGCCCCAGCATTTT
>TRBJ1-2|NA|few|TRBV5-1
CASTDTMGDYGYTF
TGCGCCAGCACGGACACGATGGGTGACTATGGCTACACCTTC
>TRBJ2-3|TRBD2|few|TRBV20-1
CSAREGSGRNTDTQYF
TGCAGTGCTAGAGAGGGTAGCGGGAGGAACACAGATACGCAGTATTTT
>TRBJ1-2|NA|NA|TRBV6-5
CASSFRQELGYTF
TGTGCCAGCAGTTTTCGACAGGAATTGGGCTACACCTTC
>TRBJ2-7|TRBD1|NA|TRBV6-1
CASSEDRDYEQYF
TGTGCCAGCAGTGAGGACAGGGACTACGAGCAGTACTTC
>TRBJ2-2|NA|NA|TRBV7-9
CASSYLYYANTGELFF
TGTGCCAGCAGCTACTTGTACTACGCGAACACCGGGGAGCTGTTTTTT
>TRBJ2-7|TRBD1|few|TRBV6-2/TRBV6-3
CASSYSRRGQGSLEQYF
TGTGCCAGCAGTTACTCGCGTCGAGGACAGGGGTCTTTGGAGCAGTACTTC
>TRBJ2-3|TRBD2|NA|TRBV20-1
CSAFARTSGRMGTDTQYF
TGCAGTGCTTTCGCCCGTACTAGCGGGAGGATGGGCACAGATACGCAGTATTTT
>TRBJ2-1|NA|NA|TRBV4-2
CASSQDPAVSYNEQFF
TGTGCCAGCAGCCAAGATCCAGCGGTATCCTACAATGAGCAGTTCTTC
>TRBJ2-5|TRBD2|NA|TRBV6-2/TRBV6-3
CASSYGAGRQETQYF
TGTGCCAGCAGTTACGGAGCGGGGAGACAAGAGACCCAGTACTTC
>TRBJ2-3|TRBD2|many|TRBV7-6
CASSLTSGGTDTQYF
TGTGCCAGCAGCCTGACTAGCGGGGGCACAGATACGCAGTATTTT
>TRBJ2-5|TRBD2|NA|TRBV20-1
CSVTGLAGVETQYF
TGCAGTGTCACGGGACTAGCGGGGGTCGAGACCCAGTACTTC
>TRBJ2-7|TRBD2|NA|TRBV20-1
CSARRLADPYEQYF
TGCAGTGCTAGAAGGCTAGCGGACCCCTACGAGCAGTACTTC
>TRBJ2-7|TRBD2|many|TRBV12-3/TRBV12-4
CASSLAGGMGEQYF
TGTGCCAGCAGCCTAGCGGGAGGGATGGGCGAGCAGTACTTC
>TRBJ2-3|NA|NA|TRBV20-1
CSARDSGSTDTQYF
TGCAGTGCTAGAGATTCAGGGAGCACAGATACGCAGTATTTT
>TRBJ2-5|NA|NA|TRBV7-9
CASSFRASSAAAQYF
TGTGCCAGCAGCTTTCGGGCTTCAAGCGCCGCGGCCCAGTACTTC
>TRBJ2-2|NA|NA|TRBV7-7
CASSPQGTTGELFF
TGTGCTAGCAGCCCCCAGGGGACCACCGGGGAGCTGTTTTTT
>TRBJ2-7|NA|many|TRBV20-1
CSASQGMYEQYF
TGCAGTGCTAGTCAGGGGATGTACGAGCAGTACTTC
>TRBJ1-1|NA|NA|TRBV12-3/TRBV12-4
CASSPRQGSEAFF
TGTGCCAGCAGTCCCCGGCAGGGCTCTGAAGCTTTCTTT
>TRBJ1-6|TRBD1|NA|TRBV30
CAWTAGGFPHSALHF
TGTGCCTGGACCGCAGGGGGATTCCCCCATTCGGCCCTCCACTTT
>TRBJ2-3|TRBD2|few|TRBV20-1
CSANAGVGDTQYF
TGCAGTGCTAATGCGGGAGTAGGCGATACGCAGTATTTT
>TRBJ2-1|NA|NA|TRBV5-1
CASNLGSFQFF
TGCGCCAGTAACCTTGGGTCCTTTCAGTTCTTC
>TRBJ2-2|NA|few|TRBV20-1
CSATLAPGTGELFF
TGCAGTGCTACCCTGGCCCCGGGCACCGGGGAGCTGTTTTTT
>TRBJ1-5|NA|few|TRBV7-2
CASSLDSSRNQPQHF
TGTGCCAGCAGCCTAGACAGTTCCCGTAATCAGCCCCAGCATTTT
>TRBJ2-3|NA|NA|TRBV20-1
CSARTQTGTDTQYF
TGCAGTGCTAGGACTCAAACCGGGACAGATACGCAGTATTTT
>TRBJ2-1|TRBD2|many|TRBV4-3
CASSQETSGGYNEQFF
TGCGCCAGCAGCCAAGAAACTAGCGGGGGGTACAATGAGCAGTTCTTC
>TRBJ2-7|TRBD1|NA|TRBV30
CAWSVGQGLEQYF
TGTGCCTGGAGTGTGGGACAGGGCCTCGAGCAGTACTTC
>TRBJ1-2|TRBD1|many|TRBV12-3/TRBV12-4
CASSPGQGGNYGYTF
TGTGCCAGCAGCCCGGGACAGGGAGGAAACTATGGCTACACCTTC
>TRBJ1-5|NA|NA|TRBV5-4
CASSQDYSNQPQHF
TGTGCCAGCAGCCAGGATTATAGCAATCAGCCCCAGCATTTT
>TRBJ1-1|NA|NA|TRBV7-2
CASSLWRRREDTEAFF
TGTGCCAGCAGCTTATGGCGGAGAAGGGAGGACACTGAAGCTTTCTTT
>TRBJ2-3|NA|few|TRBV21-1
CASSKNPEGTSGGTDTQYF
TGTGCCAGCAGCAAGAACCCGGAGGGGACTAGCGGGGGCACAGATACGCAGTATTTT
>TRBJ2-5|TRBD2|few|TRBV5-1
CASTFGGGGGQETQYF
TGCGCCAGCACCTTTGGTGGCGGGGGGGGACAAGAGACCCAGTACTTC
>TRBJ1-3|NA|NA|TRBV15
CATSRSRIQDSGNTIYF
TGTGCCACCAGCAGAAGCCGAATACAGGATTCTGGAAACACCATATATTTT
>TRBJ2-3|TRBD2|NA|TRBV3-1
CASSRRLAGKPTDTQYF
TGTGCCAGCAGCCGCCGACTAGCGGGAAAACCGACAGATACGCAGTATTTT
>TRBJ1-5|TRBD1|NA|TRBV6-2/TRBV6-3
CASMKMGQTLNQPQHF
TGTGCCAGCATGAAAATGGGACAGACACTAAATCAGCCCCAGCATTTT
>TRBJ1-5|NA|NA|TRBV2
CASKGDSNQPQHF
TGTGCCAGCAAAGGGGATAGCAATCAGCCCCAGCATTTT
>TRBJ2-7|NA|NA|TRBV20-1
CSARVSPGTYEQYF
TGCAGTGCTAGAGTATCGCCAGGGACCTACGAGCAGTACTTC
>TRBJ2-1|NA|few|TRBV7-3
CASSMTGEQFF
TGTGCCAGCAGCATGACAGGAGAGCAGTTCTTC
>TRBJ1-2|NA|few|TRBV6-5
CASSRRTGDFNYGYTF
TGTGCCAGCAGTCGACGGACGGGGGATTTTAACTATGGCTACACCTTC
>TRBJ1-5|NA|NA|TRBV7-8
CASTLGWGGIGQPQHF
TGTGCCAGCACCTTAGGATGGGGTGGGATCGGTCAGCCCCAGCATTTT
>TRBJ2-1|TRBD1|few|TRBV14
CASSQFRTGGRNEQFF
TGTGCCAGCAGCCAGTTTAGGACAGGGGGAAGAAATGAGCAGTTCTTC
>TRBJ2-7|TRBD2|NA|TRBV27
CASSGLGSSYEQYF
TGTGCCAGCAGTGGACTAGGGAGCTCCTACGAGCAGTACTTC
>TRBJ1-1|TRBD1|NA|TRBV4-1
CASSQDQGALGTEAFF
TGCGCCAGCAGCCAAGATCAGGGGGCGCTTGGCACTGAAGCTTTCTTT
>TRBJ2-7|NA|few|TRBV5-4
CASSTTRDEQYF
TGTGCCAGCAGCACCACTAGGGACGAGCAGTACTTC
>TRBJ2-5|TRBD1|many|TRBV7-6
CASSRGQGKTQYF
TGTGCCAGCAGCCGGGGACAGGGGAAGACCCAGTACTTC
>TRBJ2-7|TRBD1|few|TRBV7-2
CASSLAPGTAAEQYF
TGTGCCAGCAGCTTAGCCCCGGGGACAGCCGCCGAGCAGTACTTC
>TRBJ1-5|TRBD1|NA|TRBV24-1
CATSDSRQGATLPNQPQHF
TGTGCCACCAGTGACTCTCGACAGGGGGCGACTCTCCCAAATCAGCCCCAGCATTTT
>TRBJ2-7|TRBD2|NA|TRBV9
CASSFGGSDYEQYF
TGTGCCAGCAGCTTCGGGGGGAGCGACTACGAGCAGTACTTC
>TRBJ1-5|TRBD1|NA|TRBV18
CASSLQGVDQPQHF
TGTGCCAGCTCACTCCAGGGGGTTGATCAGCCCCAGCATTTT
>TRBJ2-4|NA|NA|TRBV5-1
CASRRGLSDSKNIQYF
TGCGCCAGCCGACGGGGGCTTTCGGATTCCAAAAACATTCAGTACTTC
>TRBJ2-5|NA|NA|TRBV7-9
CASSLGVLEGAETQYF
TGTGCCAGCAGCTTAGGAGTATTGGAAGGGGCAGAGACCCAGTACTTC
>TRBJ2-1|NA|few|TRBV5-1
CASSLGSQQFF
TGCGCCAGCAGCTTAGGTAGCCAGCAGTTCTTC
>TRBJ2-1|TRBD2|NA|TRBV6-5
CASTIAGGFNEQFF
TGTGCCAGCACAATAGCGGGGGGGTTCAATGAGCAGTTCTTC
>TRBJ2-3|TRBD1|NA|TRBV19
CASSRTGIRDTQYF
TGTGCCAGTAGTCGGACAGGGATTCGGGATACGCAGTATTTT